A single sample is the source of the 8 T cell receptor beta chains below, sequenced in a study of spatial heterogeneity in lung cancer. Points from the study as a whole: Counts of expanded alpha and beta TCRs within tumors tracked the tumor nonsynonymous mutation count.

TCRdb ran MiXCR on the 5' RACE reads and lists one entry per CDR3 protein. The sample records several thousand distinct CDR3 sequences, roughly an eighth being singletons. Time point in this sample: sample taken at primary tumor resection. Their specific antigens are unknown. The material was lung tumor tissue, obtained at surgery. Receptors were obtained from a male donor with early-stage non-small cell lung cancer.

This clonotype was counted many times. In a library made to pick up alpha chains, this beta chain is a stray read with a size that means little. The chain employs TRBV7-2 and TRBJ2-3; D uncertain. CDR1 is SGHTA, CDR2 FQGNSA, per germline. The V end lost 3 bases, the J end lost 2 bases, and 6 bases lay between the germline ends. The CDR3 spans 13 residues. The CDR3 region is CASSFYTTDTQYF. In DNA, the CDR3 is TGTGCCAGCAGCTTTTACACCACAGATACGCAGTATTTT.

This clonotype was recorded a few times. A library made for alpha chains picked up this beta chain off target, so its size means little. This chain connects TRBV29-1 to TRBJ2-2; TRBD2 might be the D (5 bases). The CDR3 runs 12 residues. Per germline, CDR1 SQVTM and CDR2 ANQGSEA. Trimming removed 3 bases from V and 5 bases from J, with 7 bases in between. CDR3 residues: CSVDGITGELFF. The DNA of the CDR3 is TGCAGCGTTGACGGGATTACCGGGGAGCTGTTTTTT.

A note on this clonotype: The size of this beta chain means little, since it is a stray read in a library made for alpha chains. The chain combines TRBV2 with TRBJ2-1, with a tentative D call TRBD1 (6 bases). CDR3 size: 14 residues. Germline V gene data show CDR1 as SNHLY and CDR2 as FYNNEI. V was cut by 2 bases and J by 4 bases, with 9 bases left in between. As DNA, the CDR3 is TGTGCCAGCAGTGAACTAACAGGGTACAATGAGCAGTTCTTC. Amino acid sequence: CASSELTGYNEQFF.

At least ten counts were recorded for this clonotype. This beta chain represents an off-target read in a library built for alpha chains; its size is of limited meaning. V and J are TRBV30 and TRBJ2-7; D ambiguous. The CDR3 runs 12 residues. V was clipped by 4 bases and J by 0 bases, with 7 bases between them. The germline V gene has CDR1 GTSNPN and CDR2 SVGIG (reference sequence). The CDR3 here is CAWKGSSYEQYF. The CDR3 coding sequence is TGTGCCTGGAAGGGCAGCTCCTACGAGCAGTACTTC.

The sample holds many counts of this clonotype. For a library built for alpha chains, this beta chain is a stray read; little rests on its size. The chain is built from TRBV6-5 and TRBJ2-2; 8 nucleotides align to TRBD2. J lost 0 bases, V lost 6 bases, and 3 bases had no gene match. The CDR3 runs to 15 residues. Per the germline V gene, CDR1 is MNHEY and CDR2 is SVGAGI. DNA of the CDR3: TGTGCCAGCAGGTCAGCGGGAGCGAACACCGGGGAGCTGTTTTTT. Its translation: CASRSAGANTGELFF.

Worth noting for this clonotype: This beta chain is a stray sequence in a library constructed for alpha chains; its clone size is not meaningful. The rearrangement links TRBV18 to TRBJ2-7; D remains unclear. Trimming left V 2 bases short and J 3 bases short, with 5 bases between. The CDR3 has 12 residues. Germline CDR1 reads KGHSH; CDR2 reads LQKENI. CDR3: CASSPVGYEQYF. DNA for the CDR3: TGTGCCAGCTCACCAGTGGGCTACGAGCAGTACTTC.

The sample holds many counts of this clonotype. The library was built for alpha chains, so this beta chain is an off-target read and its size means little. The CDR3 loop reads CAIVGDGDRGSYGYTF. The CDR3 bases are TGTGCCATCGTAGGGGACGGGGACAGGGGTTCTTATGGCTACACCTTC. The V and J genes are TRBV10-3 and TRBJ1-2, with TRBD1 matching 10 bases. The germline CDR1 and CDR2 sequences are ENHRY and SYGVKD. This CDR3 has 16 residues. V trimming: 8 bases; J trimming: 5 bases; junction bases outside the gene matches: 14.

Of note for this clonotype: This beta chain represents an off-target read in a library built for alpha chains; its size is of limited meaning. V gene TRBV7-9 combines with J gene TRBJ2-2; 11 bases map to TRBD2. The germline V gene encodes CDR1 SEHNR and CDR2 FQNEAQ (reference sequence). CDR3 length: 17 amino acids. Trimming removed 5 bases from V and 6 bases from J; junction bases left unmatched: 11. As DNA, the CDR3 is TGTGCCAGCAGCCACTCTCGGACTAGCGGGTTCGCCGGGGAGCTGTTTTTT. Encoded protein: CASSHSRTSGFAGELFF.